Listed below are T cell receptor beta chains from one sample, sequenced in a study of early T cells in non-severe SARS-CoV-2 infection. TCRdb re-analysed the 5' RACE reads in MiXCR, keeping a single row per CDR3 protein. This table has more than 20,000 distinct CDR3 sequences, 4.5% to 7% appearing once. What was sequenced was whole blood. The source is an adult who was a healthcare worker with PCR-confirmed SARS-CoV-2 infection or an uninfected control (not recorded which). Each CDR3 is given with its conserved first and last residue. Fields, in order: J gene, V gene, CDR3 length, D gene, clone size, CDR3 DNA, CDR3 protein. The D gene is left open where the match is weak. Expanded clones get a size class; other rows say once, few or many, or leave the size out.

J gene: TRBJ1-1; V gene: TRBV6-1; CDR3 length: 16; D gene: TRBD1; clone size: -; CDR3 DNA: TGTGCCAGCAGACCAGGGCTTAACAGGGGGTCCACTGAAGCTTTCTTT; CDR3 protein: CASRPGLNRGSTEAFF
J gene: TRBJ2-7; V gene: TRBV29-1; CDR3 length: 13; D gene: TRBD1; clone size: many; CDR3 DNA: TGCAGCGTTGGCGGACAGGGAACGTACGAGCAGTACTTC; CDR3 protein: CSVGGQGTYEQYF
J gene: TRBJ2-3; V gene: TRBV24-1; CDR3 length: 19; D gene: -; clone size: -; CDR3 DNA: TGTGCCACCAGTGATTTGCAAATGGCGGCGGGACAGAGCACAGATACGCAGTATTTT; CDR3 protein: CATSDLQMAAGQSTDTQYF
J gene: TRBJ2-1; V gene: TRBV19; CDR3 length: 22; D gene: -; clone size: medium-sized; CDR3 DNA: TGTGCCAGTAGCCCATGGGTGGGGCTTCCCGCCGATGGGTATTCCGGATACAATGAGCAGTTCTTC; CDR3 protein: CASSPWVGLPADGYSGYNEQFF
J gene: TRBJ2-1; V gene: TRBV4-1; CDR3 length: 15; D gene: TRBD2; clone size: -; CDR3 DNA: TGCGCCAGCAGCCCCAGGGAGGGAGGGTACAATGAGCAGTTCTTC; CDR3 protein: CASSPREGGYNEQFF
J gene: TRBJ1-1; V gene: TRBV19; CDR3 length: 14; D gene: -; clone size: few; CDR3 DNA: TGTGCCAGTATTGCCTGGGATCTGACCACTGAAGCTTTCTTT; CDR3 protein: CASIAWDLTTEAFF
J gene: TRBJ2-3; V gene: TRBV6-6; CDR3 length: 16; D gene: TRBD2; clone size: few; CDR3 DNA: TGTGCCAGCAGCCCCTTTAGCGGGGGGGCCGGAGATACGCAGTATTTT; CDR3 protein: CASSPFSGGAGDTQYF
J gene: TRBJ2-6; V gene: TRBV7-8; CDR3 length: 16; D gene: TRBD2; clone size: many; CDR3 DNA: TGTGCCAGCAGCTTAGCTGGGGGGGCTGGGGCCAACGTCCTGACTTTC; CDR3 protein: CASSLAGGAGANVLTF
J gene: TRBJ2-7; V gene: TRBV2; CDR3 length: 14; D gene: -; clone size: many; CDR3 DNA: TGTGCCAGCAGCCTCGGCAGGCCCCTCAACGAGCAGTACTTC; CDR3 protein: CASSLGRPLNEQYF
J gene: TRBJ2-5; V gene: TRBV7-8; CDR3 length: 15; D gene: TRBD2; clone size: many; CDR3 DNA: TGTGCCAGCAGCCGCCGATCGGGGGGGCAGGAGACCCAGTACTTC; CDR3 protein: CASSRRSGGQETQYF
J gene: TRBJ2-7; V gene: TRBV27; CDR3 length: 13; D gene: -; clone size: many; CDR3 DNA: TGTGCCAGCGCGGGACTCAGACCCTACGAGCAGTACTTC; CDR3 protein: CASAGLRPYEQYF
J gene: TRBJ2-7; V gene: TRBV12-3/TRBV12-4; CDR3 length: 13; D gene: TRBD1; clone size: many; CDR3 DNA: TGTGCCAGCAGCCCGGGACAGGTAAACGAGCAGTACTTC; CDR3 protein: CASSPGQVNEQYF
J gene: TRBJ2-5; V gene: TRBV6-2/TRBV6-3; CDR3 length: 15; D gene: -; clone size: many; CDR3 DNA: TGTGCCAGCAGTTACCGGGCGGGGCGAGGAGAGACCCAGTACTTC; CDR3 protein: CASSYRAGRGETQYF
J gene: TRBJ2-1; V gene: TRBV6-6; CDR3 length: 11; D gene: TRBD1; clone size: few; CDR3 DNA: TGTGCCAGCACCCCAGGGGGTCAGCAGTTCTTC; CDR3 protein: CASTPGGQQFF
J gene: TRBJ2-1; V gene: TRBV11-2; CDR3 length: 12; D gene: -; clone size: -; CDR3 DNA: TGTGCCAGCAGCCCAATGGCCAATGAGCAGTTCTTC; CDR3 protein: CASSPMANEQFF
J gene: TRBJ2-7; V gene: TRBV5-1; CDR3 length: 15; D gene: TRBD1; clone size: many; CDR3 DNA: TGCGCCAGCAGCCCCAGGACAGGGGCGCCCTACGAGCAGTACTTC; CDR3 protein: CASSPRTGAPYEQYF
J gene: TRBJ2-5; V gene: TRBV7-2; CDR3 length: 15; D gene: -; clone size: -; CDR3 DNA: TGTGCCAGCAGCTTAGCATTTCGGGGTGTAGAGACCCAGTACTTC; CDR3 protein: CASSLAFRGVETQYF
J gene: TRBJ2-7; V gene: TRBV20-1; CDR3 length: 13; D gene: TRBD1; clone size: many; CDR3 DNA: TGCAGTGTAGGGCCGGGACAGGGGTTCGGGCAGTACTTC; CDR3 protein: CSVGPGQGFGQYF
J gene: TRBJ2-5; V gene: TRBV2; CDR3 length: 14; D gene: TRBD1; clone size: -; CDR3 DNA: TGTGCCAGCAGCTACGGACAGGACCAAGAGACCCAGTACTTC; CDR3 protein: CASSYGQDQETQYF
J gene: TRBJ1-1; V gene: TRBV2; CDR3 length: 13; D gene: -; clone size: few; CDR3 DNA: TGTGCCAGCAGTGAACAAGGGGGCACTGAAGCTTTCTTT; CDR3 protein: CASSEQGGTEAFF
J gene: TRBJ2-7; V gene: TRBV20-1; CDR3 length: 14; D gene: -; clone size: many; CDR3 DNA: TGCAGTGCTATTCGGTCTGAGGGCGCCTACGAGCAGTACTTC; CDR3 protein: CSAIRSEGAYEQYF
J gene: TRBJ2-1; V gene: TRBV29-1; CDR3 length: 15; D gene: TRBD1; clone size: many; CDR3 DNA: TGCAGCGTTCACACCGGGACAGGCTCCTACAATGAGCAGTTCTTC; CDR3 protein: CSVHTGTGSYNEQFF
J gene: TRBJ2-6; V gene: TRBV3-1; CDR3 length: 18; D gene: -; clone size: many; CDR3 DNA: TGTGCCAGCAGCCAAGATCGAGGCTGGGGCCCTGGGGCCAACGTCCTGACTTTC; CDR3 protein: CASSQDRGWGPGANVLTF
J gene: TRBJ1-6; V gene: TRBV6-2/TRBV6-3; CDR3 length: 13; D gene: -; clone size: -; CDR3 DNA: TGTGCCAGCACCGGGGCGGGGAATTCACCCCTCCACTTT; CDR3 protein: CASTGAGNSPLHF
J gene: TRBJ2-1; V gene: TRBV11-2; CDR3 length: 15; D gene: -; clone size: few; CDR3 DNA: TGTGCCAGCACTTTACTTCTAGCGCCTTACAATGAGCAGTTCTTC; CDR3 protein: CASTLLLAPYNEQFF
J gene: TRBJ2-7; V gene: TRBV7-6; CDR3 length: 13; D gene: -; clone size: many; CDR3 DNA: TGTGCCAGCAGTCTATCCGAAGGCTACGAGCAGTACTTC; CDR3 protein: CASSLSEGYEQYF
J gene: TRBJ2-1; V gene: TRBV3-1; CDR3 length: 13; D gene: -; clone size: many; CDR3 DNA: TGTGCCAGCAGCCAAGGCACCCCCCTGGAGCAGTTCTTC; CDR3 protein: CASSQGTPLEQFF
J gene: TRBJ1-2; V gene: TRBV28; CDR3 length: 13; D gene: -; clone size: many; CDR3 DNA: TGTGCCAGCAGTCCTCGGACCAGGGAAGGCTACACCTTC; CDR3 protein: CASSPRTREGYTF
J gene: TRBJ2-1; V gene: TRBV5-1; CDR3 length: 16; D gene: -; clone size: -; CDR3 DNA: TGCGCCAGCAGCTTGGAAGTGAGTAGCTCCTACAATGAGCAGTTCTTC; CDR3 protein: CASSLEVSSSYNEQFF
J gene: TRBJ1-4; V gene: TRBV2; CDR3 length: 15; D gene: TRBD1; clone size: many; CDR3 DNA: TGTGCCAGCACTGACCTCGGACAGGGAAAAGAAAAACTGTTTTTT; CDR3 protein: CASTDLGQGKEKLFF
J gene: TRBJ2-1; V gene: TRBV18; CDR3 length: 15; D gene: TRBD2; clone size: many; CDR3 DNA: TGTGCCAGCTCACCTACTAGCGGGGGGGCCGCTGAGCAGTTCTTC; CDR3 protein: CASSPTSGGAAEQFF
J gene: TRBJ1-4; V gene: TRBV28; CDR3 length: 18; D gene: -; clone size: few; CDR3 DNA: TGTGCCAGCAGTTCACTTAGAGGACGGGAAGGGGTGGCCGAAAAACTGTTTTTT; CDR3 protein: CASSSLRGREGVAEKLFF
J gene: TRBJ2-2; V gene: TRBV11-2; CDR3 length: 13; D gene: -; clone size: many; CDR3 DNA: TGTGCCAGCAGCTCCCAATGGTTCGGGGAGCTGTTTTTT; CDR3 protein: CASSSQWFGELFF
J gene: TRBJ2-7; V gene: TRBV29-1; CDR3 length: 11; D gene: TRBD1; clone size: -; CDR3 DNA: TGCAGCACATGGGACAGCTACGAGCAGTACTTC; CDR3 protein: CSTWDSYEQYF
J gene: TRBJ1-1; V gene: TRBV15; CDR3 length: 13; D gene: -; clone size: many; CDR3 DNA: TGTGCCACCAGCAGAGGAAGAAACACTGAAGCTTTCTTT; CDR3 protein: CATSRGRNTEAFF
J gene: TRBJ1-4; V gene: TRBV11-2; CDR3 length: 14; D gene: -; clone size: many; CDR3 DNA: TGTGCCAGCAGCCCGACGGGGTTGGGTGAAAAACTGTTTTTT; CDR3 protein: CASSPTGLGEKLFF
J gene: TRBJ2-5; V gene: TRBV29-1; CDR3 length: 14; D gene: TRBD2; clone size: -; CDR3 DNA: TGCAGCGAAGGAGCGGGGGGAAACGGAGAGACCCAGTACTTC; CDR3 protein: CSEGAGGNGETQYF
J gene: TRBJ2-2; V gene: TRBV29-1; CDR3 length: 12; D gene: -; clone size: many; CDR3 DNA: TGCAGCGTTGAGTCGGGGGCCGGGGAGCTGTTTTTT; CDR3 protein: CSVESGAGELFF
J gene: TRBJ1-2; V gene: TRBV5-1; CDR3 length: 12; D gene: -; clone size: few; CDR3 DNA: TGCGCCAGCAGCCTCCAACCGACGTCGGGCACCTTC; CDR3 protein: CASSLQPTSGTF
J gene: TRBJ1-5; V gene: TRBV19; CDR3 length: 13; D gene: -; clone size: few; CDR3 DNA: TGTGCCAGTAGTATGTCCGGGGATCAGCCCCAGCATTTT; CDR3 protein: CASSMSGDQPQHF
J gene: TRBJ1-2; V gene: TRBV2; CDR3 length: 10; D gene: -; clone size: many; CDR3 DNA: TGTGCCAGCAGTGATTATGGCTACACCTTC; CDR3 protein: CASSDYGYTF
J gene: TRBJ2-7; V gene: TRBV28; CDR3 length: 13; D gene: -; clone size: many; CDR3 DNA: TGTGCCAGCAGCCCAACGGACGGGGACGAGCAGTACTTC; CDR3 protein: CASSPTDGDEQYF
J gene: TRBJ1-2; V gene: TRBV28; CDR3 length: 13; D gene: -; clone size: many; CDR3 DNA: TGTGCCAGCAGTTCGACACCTAACTATGGCTACACCTTC; CDR3 protein: CASSSTPNYGYTF
J gene: TRBJ1-5; V gene: TRBV5-6; CDR3 length: 13; D gene: -; clone size: many; CDR3 DNA: TGTGCCAGCAGCTTGGGGCAAAATCAGCCCCAGCATTTT; CDR3 protein: CASSLGQNQPQHF